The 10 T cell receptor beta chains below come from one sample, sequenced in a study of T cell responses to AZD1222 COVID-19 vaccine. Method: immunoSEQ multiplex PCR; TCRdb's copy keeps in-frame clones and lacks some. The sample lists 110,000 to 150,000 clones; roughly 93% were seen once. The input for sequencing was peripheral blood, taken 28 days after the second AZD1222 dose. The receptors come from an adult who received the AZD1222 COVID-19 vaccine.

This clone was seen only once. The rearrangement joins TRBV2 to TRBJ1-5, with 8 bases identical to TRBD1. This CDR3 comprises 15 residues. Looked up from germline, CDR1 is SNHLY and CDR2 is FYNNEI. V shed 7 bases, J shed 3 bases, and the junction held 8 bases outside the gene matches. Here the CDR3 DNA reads TGTGCCAGCAAAGGACAGGGAACCAACAATCAGCCCCAGCATTTT. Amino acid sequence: CASKGQGTNNQPQHF.

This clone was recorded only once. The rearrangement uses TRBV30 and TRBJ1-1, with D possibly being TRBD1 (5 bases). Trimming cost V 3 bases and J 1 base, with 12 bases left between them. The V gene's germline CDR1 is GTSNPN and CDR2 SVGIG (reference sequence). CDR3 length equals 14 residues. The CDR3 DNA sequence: TGTGCCTGGAGATGGCAAAGGGGGAACACTGAAGCTTTCTTT. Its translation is CAWRWQRGNTEAFF.

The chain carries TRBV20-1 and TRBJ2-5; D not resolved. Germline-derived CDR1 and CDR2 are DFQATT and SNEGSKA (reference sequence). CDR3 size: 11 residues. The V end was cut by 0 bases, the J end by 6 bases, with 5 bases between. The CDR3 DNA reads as TGCAGTGCTAGAGATGGCAAGACCCAGTACTTC. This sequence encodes CSARDGKTQYF.

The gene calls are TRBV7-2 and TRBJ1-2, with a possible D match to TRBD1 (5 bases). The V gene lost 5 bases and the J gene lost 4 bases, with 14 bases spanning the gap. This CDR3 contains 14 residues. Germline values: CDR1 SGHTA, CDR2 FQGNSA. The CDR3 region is CASSLDSSSYGYTF. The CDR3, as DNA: TGTGCCAGCAGCCTTGACAGCTCCAGCTATGGCTACACCTTC.

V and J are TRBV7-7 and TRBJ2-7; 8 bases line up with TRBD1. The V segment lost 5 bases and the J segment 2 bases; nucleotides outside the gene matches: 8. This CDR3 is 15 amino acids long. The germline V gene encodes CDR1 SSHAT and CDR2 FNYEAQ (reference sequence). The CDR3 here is CASSPGQGFPYEQYF. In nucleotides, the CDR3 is TGTGCCAGCAGCCCCGGACAGGGATTCCCCTACGAGCAGTACTTC.

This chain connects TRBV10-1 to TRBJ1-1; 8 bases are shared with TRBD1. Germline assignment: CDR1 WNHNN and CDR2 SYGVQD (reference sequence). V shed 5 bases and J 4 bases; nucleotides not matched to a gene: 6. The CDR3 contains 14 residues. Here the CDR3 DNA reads TGCGCCAGCAGTCAGGACAGGGTTTCCACTGAAGCTTTCTTT. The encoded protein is CASSQDRVSTEAFF.

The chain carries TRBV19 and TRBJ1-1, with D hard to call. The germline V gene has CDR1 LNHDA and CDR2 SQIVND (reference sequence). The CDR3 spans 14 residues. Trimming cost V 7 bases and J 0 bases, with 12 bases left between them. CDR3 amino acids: CASIGSAVNTEAFF. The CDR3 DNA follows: TGTGCCAGTATAGGTTCAGCCGTGAACACTGAAGCTTTCTTT.

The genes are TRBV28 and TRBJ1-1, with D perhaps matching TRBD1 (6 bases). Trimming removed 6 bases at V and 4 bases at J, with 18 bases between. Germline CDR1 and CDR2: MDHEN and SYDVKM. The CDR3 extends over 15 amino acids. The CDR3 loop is CASSEGGGVSTEAFF. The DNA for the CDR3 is TGTGCCAGCAGCGAAGGGGGGGGCGTGAGCACTGAAGCTTTCTTT.

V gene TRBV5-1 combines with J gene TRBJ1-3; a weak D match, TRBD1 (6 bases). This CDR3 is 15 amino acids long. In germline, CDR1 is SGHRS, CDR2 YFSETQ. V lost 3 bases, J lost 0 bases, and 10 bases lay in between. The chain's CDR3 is CASSWSGDSGNTIYF. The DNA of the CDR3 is TGCGCCAGCAGCTGGTCAGGGGACTCTGGAAACACCATATATTTT.

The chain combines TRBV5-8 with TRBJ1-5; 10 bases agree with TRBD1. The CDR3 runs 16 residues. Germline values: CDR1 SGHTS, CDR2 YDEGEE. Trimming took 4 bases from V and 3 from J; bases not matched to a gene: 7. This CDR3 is CASSPGTGAFNQPQHF. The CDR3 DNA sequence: TGTGCCAGCAGCCCCGGGACAGGGGCCTTCAATCAGCCCCAGCATTTT.